This record covers a single TCR beta chain. This record comes from a study of blood T cell repertoires in COVID-19. V was cut by 5 bases and J by 3 bases, with 17 bases left in between. Germline lookup yields CDR1 LGHNA and CDR2 YNFKEQ. The CDR3 runs 15 residues. Within the 2 weeks before study entry, each person in the exposed group met a COVID-19 case. The assay was immunoSEQ multiplex PCR, and TCRdb's table has in-frame clones only and misses some. The data show 290,000 or so clones, around 80% seen once. The origin of this receptor is a man aged 35 to 55 who had been exposed to COVID-19. The chain has TRBV4-2 and TRBJ2-7; unclear D gene. Sequencing was performed on PBMCs or T cells enriched from blood (not recorded which). CDR3 residues: CASSSQLQANYEQYF. In nucleotides, the CDR3 is TGTGCCAGCAGCTCACAGCTTCAGGCAAACTACGAGCAGTACTTC.